Included here is one T cell receptor (beta chain) sequence, with context. The antigen remains unidentified. The table came from immunoSEQ multiplex PCR; TCRdb's copy has only in-frame clones and leaves some out. The sample records more than 300,000 clones, 86% being singletons. This entry comes from a study of cytomegalovirus exposure and HLA in healthy donors. Findings and limits, study-wide: Rare TCR sequences predominated, though certain public TCRs were found in many donors.

CDR1 is MNHEY, CDR2 SVGAGI, per germline. This CDR3 has 14 amino acids. V dropped 5 bases and J dropped 7; count of bases not matched to a gene: 8. The study drew the donors from its 120-subject validation cohort, separate from the roughly 700-subject first cohort. The chain couples TRBV6-5 to TRBJ1-2; 9 bases agree with TRBD1. The receptor was derived from a young woman in good health and CMV-seronegative. The sequenced sample consisted of PBMCs. The CDR3, as DNA: TGTGCCAGCAGTGCAAAAGAGACAGGGGGTGGCTACACCTTC. Protein sequence: CASSAKETGGGYTF.